This T cell receptor (beta chain) comes out of a study of response to subunit inactivated influenza vaccine. Ten or more counts support this clonotype. Its antigen remains unidentified. Broader study findings: The authors put forward the suggestion that each seasonal influenza vaccination may bring in only a limited number of new T cells.

TCRdb passed the RT-PCR reads through MiXCR, listing each CDR3 protein once. The data show about 500,000 distinct CDR3 sequences, approximately 16% seen once. Germline assignment: CDR1 SEHNR and CDR2 FQNEAQ (reference sequence). J was trimmed by 9 bases and V by 7 bases; bases with no gene match: 5. This CDR3 spans 13 amino acids. Specimen: CD4+ T cells sorted from PBMCs, collected less than 25 months after vaccination. The chain carries TRBV7-9 and TRBJ1-6; 8 nucleotides match TRBD1. The receptor was isolated from a man aged 45 to 70 who received an inactivated influenza vaccine. The CDR3 loop is CASTTGGSSPLHF. The CDR3 nucleotides are TGTGCCAGCACCACAGGGGGTAGTTCACCCCTCCACTTT.